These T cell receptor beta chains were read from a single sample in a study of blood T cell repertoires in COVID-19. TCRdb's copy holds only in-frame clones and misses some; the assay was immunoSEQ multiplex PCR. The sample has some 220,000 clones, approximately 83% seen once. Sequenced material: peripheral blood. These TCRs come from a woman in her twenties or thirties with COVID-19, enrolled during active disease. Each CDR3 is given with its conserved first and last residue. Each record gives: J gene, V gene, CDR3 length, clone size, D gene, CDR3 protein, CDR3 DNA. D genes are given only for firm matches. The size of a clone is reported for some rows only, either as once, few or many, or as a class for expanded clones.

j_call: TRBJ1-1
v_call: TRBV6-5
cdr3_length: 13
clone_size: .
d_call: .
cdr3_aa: CASSYSTQVEAFF
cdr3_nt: TGTGCCAGCAGTTACTCGACGCAGGTTGAAGCTTTCTTT

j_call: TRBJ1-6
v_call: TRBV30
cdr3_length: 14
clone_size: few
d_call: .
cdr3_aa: CAWSGGQGLSPLHF
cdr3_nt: TGTGCCTGGAGTGGTGGGCAGGGTCTATCCCCCCTCCACTTT

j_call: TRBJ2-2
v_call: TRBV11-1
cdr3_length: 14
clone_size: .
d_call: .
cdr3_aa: CASSLDLGTGELFF
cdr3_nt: TGTGCCAGCAGCCTGGACTTGGGGACCGGGGAGCTGTTTTTT

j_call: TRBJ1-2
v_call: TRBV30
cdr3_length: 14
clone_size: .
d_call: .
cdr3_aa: CAWSPGHHNYGYTF
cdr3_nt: TGTGCCTGGAGCCCGGGACACCATAACTATGGCTACACCTTC

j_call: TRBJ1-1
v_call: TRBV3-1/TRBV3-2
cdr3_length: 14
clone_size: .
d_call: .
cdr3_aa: CASSQGGMGTEAFF
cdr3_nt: TGTGCCAGCAGCCAAGGGGGCATGGGCACTGAAGCTTTCTTT

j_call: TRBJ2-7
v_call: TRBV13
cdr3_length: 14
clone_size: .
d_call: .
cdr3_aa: CASSPIPSSYEQYF
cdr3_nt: TGTGCCAGCAGTCCAATTCCTAGCTCCTACGAGCAGTACTTC

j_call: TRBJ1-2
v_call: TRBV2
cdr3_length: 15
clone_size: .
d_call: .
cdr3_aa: CASMTEPVSTYGYTF
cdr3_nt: TGTGCCAGCATGACGGAGCCTGTCAGTACCTATGGCTACACCTTC

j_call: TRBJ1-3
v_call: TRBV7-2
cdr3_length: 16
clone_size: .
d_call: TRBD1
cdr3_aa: CASSLIGGQLGNTIYF
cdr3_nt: TGTGCCAGCAGCTTGATAGGGGGACAGCTTGGAAACACCATATATTTT

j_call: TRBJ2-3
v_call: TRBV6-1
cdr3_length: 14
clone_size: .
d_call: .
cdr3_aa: CASSEWGETDTQYF
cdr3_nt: TGTGCCAGCAGTGAATGGGGCGAGACAGATACGCAGTATTTT

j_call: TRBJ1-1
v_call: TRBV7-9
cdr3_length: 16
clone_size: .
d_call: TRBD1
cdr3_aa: CASSSNAGQKNTEAFF
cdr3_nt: TGTGCCAGCAGCTCTAACGCGGGACAGAAGAACACTGAAGCTTTCTTT

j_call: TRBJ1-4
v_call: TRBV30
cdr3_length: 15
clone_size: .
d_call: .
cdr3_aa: CAWSVLQGINEKLFF
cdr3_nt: TGTGCCTGGAGTGTACTTCAGGGCATCAATGAAAAACTGTTTTTT

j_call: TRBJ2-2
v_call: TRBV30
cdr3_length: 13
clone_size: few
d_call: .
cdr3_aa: CAWRGGGTGELFF
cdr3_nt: TGTGCCTGGAGAGGGGGAGGGACCGGGGAGCTGTTTTTT

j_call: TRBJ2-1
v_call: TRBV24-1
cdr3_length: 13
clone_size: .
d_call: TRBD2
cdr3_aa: CATSDAGVAEQFF
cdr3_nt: TGTGCCACCAGTGATGCGGGGGTGGCTGAGCAGTTCTTC

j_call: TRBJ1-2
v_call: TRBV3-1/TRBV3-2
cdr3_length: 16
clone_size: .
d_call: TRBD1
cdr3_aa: CASSQGWAGGNYGYTF
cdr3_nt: TGTGCCAGCAGCCAAGGATGGGCAGGGGGTAACTATGGCTACACCTTC

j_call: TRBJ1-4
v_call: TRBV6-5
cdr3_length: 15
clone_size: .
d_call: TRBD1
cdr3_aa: CASSFWTGTNEKLFF
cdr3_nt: TGTGCCAGCAGTTTCTGGACAGGTACTAATGAAAAACTGTTTTTT

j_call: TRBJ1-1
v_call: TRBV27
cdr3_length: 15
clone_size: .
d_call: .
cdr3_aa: CASTKTDQSPTEAFF
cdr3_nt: TGTGCCAGCACCAAGACAGATCAGTCGCCCACTGAAGCTTTCTTT

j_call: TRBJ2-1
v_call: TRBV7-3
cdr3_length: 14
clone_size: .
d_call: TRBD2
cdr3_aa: CASSFSGRANEQFF
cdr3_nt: TGTGCCAGCAGCTTTAGCGGGAGGGCCAATGAGCAGTTCTTC

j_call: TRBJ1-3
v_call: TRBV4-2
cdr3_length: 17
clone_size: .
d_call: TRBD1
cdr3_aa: CASSLGQGVSSGNTIYF
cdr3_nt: TGTGCCAGCAGCCTCGGACAGGGGGTAAGCTCTGGAAACACCATATATTTT

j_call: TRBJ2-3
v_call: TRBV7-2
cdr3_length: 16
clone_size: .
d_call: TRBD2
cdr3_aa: CASSATSGGARDTQYF
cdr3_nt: TGTGCCAGCAGCGCTACTAGCGGGGGGGCGAGAGATACGCAGTATTTT

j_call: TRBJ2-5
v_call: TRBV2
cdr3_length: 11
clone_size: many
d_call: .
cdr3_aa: CASISSGTQYF
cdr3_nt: TGTGCCAGCATTTCCAGCGGGACCCAGTACTTC

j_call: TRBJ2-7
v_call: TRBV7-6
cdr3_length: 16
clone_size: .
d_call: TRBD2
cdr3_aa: CASSLGSTGGSYEQYF
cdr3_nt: TGTGCCAGCAGCTTAGGTTCGACGGGAGGCTCCTACGAGCAGTACTTC

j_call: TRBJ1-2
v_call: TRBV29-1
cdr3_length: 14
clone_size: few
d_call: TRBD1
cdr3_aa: CSVVGTGLNYGYTF
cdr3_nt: TGCAGCGTCGTCGGGACAGGCTTAAACTATGGCTACACCTTC